This is a list of T cell receptor beta chains from one sample in a study of blood T cell repertoires in COVID-19. Sequenced by immunoSEQ multiplex PCR; TCRdb stores in-frame clones only, minus some. In the table there are around 150,000 clones, roughly 82% of which are singletons. The sample taken for sequencing was peripheral blood. The receptors come from a man between 65 and 79 years old with acute or convalescent COVID-19. CDR3s include the opening cysteine and the closing phenylalanine or tryptophan. A D gene is named only where the DNA matches it firmly.

d_gene	v_gene	len	j_gene	CDR3aa
NA	TRBV20-1	13	TRBJ1-4	CSASSQGYEKLFF
NA	TRBV10-2	14	TRBJ2-5	CASTTARAQETQYF
TRBD1	TRBV2	15	TRBJ1-5	CASTRQGARNQPQHF
NA	TRBV2	9	TRBJ2-7	CASSPEQYF
TRBD2	TRBV19	16	TRBJ2-5	CASTSDWSGTYETQYF
NA	TRBV24-1	15	TRBJ1-5	CATGQASLDNQPQHF
TRBD2	TRBV5-1	15	TRBJ2-3	CARSLGGGGTDTQYF
NA	TRBV3-1/TRBV3-2	15	TRBJ1-2	CASSQDDGRNYGYTF
TRBD1	TRBV5-1	14	TRBJ2-7	CASSPRTGNYEQYF
NA	TRBV19	12	TRBJ2-5	CASSVSTETQYF
TRBD1	TRBV6-5	13	TRBJ1-2	CASTWDRNYGYTF
TRBD1	TRBV5-6	16	TRBJ2-3	CASSQRTGSGTDTQYF
TRBD1	TRBV28	12	TRBJ1-1	CASRIRDRKAFF
NA	TRBV4-1	15	TRBJ1-1	CASSPRQNLNTEAFF
TRBD2	TRBV12-3/TRBV12-4	13	TRBJ2-3	CASKAGGGDTQYF
NA	TRBV21-1	17	TRBJ2-1	CASSKGSQRESYNEQFF
NA	TRBV18	15	TRBJ1-5	CASSPTAPGYQPQHF
TRBD1	TRBV19	14	TRBJ1-4	CASRRDRVDEKLFF
TRBD1	TRBV2	16	TRBJ1-5	CASSPPGQGVGQPQHF
NA	TRBV27	14	TRBJ2-1	CASSYRGGYNEQFF
NA	TRBV9	15	TRBJ1-2	CASSVGGGVIEGYTF
TRBD2	TRBV29-1	14	TRBJ2-3	CSVPGTSGTDTRYF
NA	TRBV5-8	15	TRBJ2-6	CASSSQGLGANVLTF
NA	TRBV7-2	15	TRBJ1-6	CASSSPPGGNSPLHF
NA	TRBV19	16	TRBJ1-5	CASSITWTADSQPQHF
NA	TRBV29-1	13	TRBJ1-2	CSVGQAGFYGYTF
TRBD1	TRBV7-6	12	TRBJ1-1	CASSAYRGQAFF
NA	TRBV28	15	TRBJ1-1	CASSLAAGRNTEAFF
NA	TRBV9	14	TRBJ1-4	CASSGNRANEKLFF
TRBD1	TRBV5-1	15	TRBJ1-2	CASSSQGGSDYGYTF
NA	TRBV28	13	TRBJ2-7	CASSLPPYYEQYF
TRBD1	TRBV5-1	14	TRBJ1-4	CASSGGQPNEKLFF
NA	TRBV3-1/TRBV3-2	17	TRBJ2-5	CASSPPTRRGYQETQYF
TRBD1	TRBV19	16	TRBJ1-6	CASRTSGTGANSPLHF
NA	TRBV19	14	TRBJ2-7	CASIILRETYEQYF
TRBD1	TRBV29-1	10	TRBJ2-7	CSVERGRKYF
NA	TRBV24-1	13	TRBJ1-2	CATSTDPARGYTF
TRBD1	TRBV10-3	15	TRBJ1-4	CAISDKQGAGEKLFF
NA	TRBV19	17	TRBJ2-2	CASSIGARDSNTGELFF
TRBD2	TRBV13	17	TRBJ2-6	CASSLAVGLADLGVLTF
NA	TRBV19	15	TRBJ2-1	CASSIAGVGDHEQFF
NA	TRBV5-1	15	TRBJ1-4	CASSLLGATNEKLFF
NA	TRBV14	11	TRBJ2-1	CASSSRIEQFF
NA	TRBV20-1	14	TRBJ2-2	CSASSGMGTGELFF
TRBD2	TRBV2	16	TRBJ2-3	CASRGLAGGPPDTQYF
NA	TRBV2	14	TRBJ1-1	CASSEETGNTEAFF
TRBD2	TRBV19	19	TRBJ2-3	CASSIDLGLAYSSTDTQYF
NA	TRBV6-5	12	TRBJ2-3	CASTERADTQYF
TRBD2	TRBV19	15	TRBJ2-1	CASRSSAGSYNEQFF
TRBD1	TRBV18	17	TRBJ2-2	CASSPYLDRGAAGELFF
TRBD2	TRBV5-1	15	TRBJ2-2	CASSLAGRATGELFF
TRBD2	TRBV9	14	TRBJ2-5	CASSSGTTGETQYF
TRBD1	TRBV5-8	16	TRBJ2-3	CASSWGRTGGTDTQYF
NA	TRBV3-1/TRBV3-2	13	TRBJ1-6	CASSQAGDSPLHF
TRBD1	TRBV19	14	TRBJ2-7	CASSRQGAINEQYF
NA	TRBV7-2	13	TRBJ1-1	CASSLTGNTEAFF
NA	TRBV7-3	14	TRBJ1-1	CASTSGGPGTEAFF
NA	TRBV2	14	TRBJ1-1	CASKLRDKDTEAFF
NA	TRBV5-1	14	TRBJ2-4	CASSLAEGADIQYF